Listed below are T cell receptor beta chains from one sample, sequenced in a study of shared clonotypes between healthy human individuals. Data came from immunoSEQ multiplex PCR; TCRdb stores just in-frame clones and leaves some out. The repertoire holds around 1.9 million clones, with about 94% as singletons. What was sequenced was naive CD8+ T cells from PBMCs. These receptors came from a man aged 18 to 29 in good health. Some clones in this sample may be carry-over from other donors' samples. Each CDR3 is given with its conserved first and last residue. Each record gives: J gene, D gene, clone size, V gene, CDR3 protein, CDR3 DNA. D genes are given only for firm matches. Part of the rows lack a size; the others show once, few, many or a class for expanded clones.

j_call: TRBJ2-7; d_call: TRBD1; clone_size: .; v_call: TRBV4-3; cdr3_aa: CASSQEDRDSYEQYF; cdr3_nt: TGCGCCAGCAGCCAAGAGGACAGGGACTCCTACGAGCAGTACTTC
j_call: TRBJ2-3; d_call: TRBD2; clone_size: .; v_call: TRBV7-3; cdr3_aa: CASSWGTSASTDTQYF; cdr3_nt: TGTGCCAGCAGCTGGGGGACTAGCGCAAGCACAGATACGCAGTATTTT
j_call: TRBJ1-5; d_call: .; clone_size: .; v_call: TRBV27; cdr3_aa: CASSSPRGPQHF; cdr3_nt: TGTGCCAGCAGTTCCCCGCGGGGGCCCCAGCATTTT
j_call: TRBJ2-5; d_call: TRBD2; clone_size: .; v_call: TRBV7-9; cdr3_aa: CASSLVTSGGETQYF; cdr3_nt: TGTGCCAGCAGCTTAGTTACTAGCGGGGGGGAGACCCAGTACTTC
j_call: TRBJ2-7; d_call: TRBD1; clone_size: once; v_call: TRBV28; cdr3_aa: CASSLLVTGASFDEQYF; cdr3_nt: TGTGCCAGCAGTTTATTGGTAACAGGGGCATCCTTCGACGAGCAGTACTTC
j_call: TRBJ2-3; d_call: TRBD2; clone_size: .; v_call: TRBV5-1; cdr3_aa: CASSLIYLAGGTDTQYF; cdr3_nt: TGCGCCAGCAGCTTGATATATTTGGCGGGAGGGACAGATACGCAGTATTTT
j_call: TRBJ2-1; d_call: .; clone_size: .; v_call: TRBV7-9; cdr3_aa: CASSFASEQFF; cdr3_nt: TGTGCCAGCAGCTTTGCTAGTGAGCAGTTCTTC
j_call: TRBJ2-7; d_call: TRBD1; clone_size: .; v_call: TRBV5-1; cdr3_aa: CASSGGQPAWAYEQYF; cdr3_nt: TGCGCCAGCAGCGGGGGACAGCCCGCGTGGGCTTACGAGCAGTACTTC
j_call: TRBJ2-7; d_call: .; clone_size: .; v_call: TRBV6-5; cdr3_aa: CASSYSTGTKGYEQYF; cdr3_nt: TGTGCCAGCAGTTACTCGACCGGGACAAAGGGTTACGAGCAGTACTTC
j_call: TRBJ1-1; d_call: .; clone_size: .; v_call: TRBV2; cdr3_aa: CASSVGEGNTEAFF; cdr3_nt: TGTGCCAGCAGTGTCGGCGAGGGGAACACTGAAGCTTTCTTT
j_call: TRBJ2-5; d_call: .; clone_size: .; v_call: TRBV15; cdr3_aa: CATSRDRSGRETQYF; cdr3_nt: TGTGCCACCAGCAGAGATCGTTCAGGGCGGGAGACCCAGTACTTC
j_call: TRBJ1-1; d_call: .; clone_size: .; v_call: TRBV27; cdr3_aa: CASSLSRQTEAFF; cdr3_nt: TGTGCCAGCAGTTTATCTCGGCAGACTGAAGCTTTCTTT
j_call: TRBJ2-2; d_call: .; clone_size: .; v_call: TRBV6-5; cdr3_aa: CASSSRGQNTGELFF; cdr3_nt: TGTGCCAGCAGTAGCAGGGGCCAGAACACCGGGGAGCTGTTTTTT